This is a list of T cell receptor beta chains from one sample in a study of beta chain features in type 1 diabetes. Profiled with immunoSEQ multiplex PCR; TCRdb holds only in-frame clones, not every one. Among 120,000 to 150,000 clones, over 9.5% were seen once, and the ten largest hold 1.3%. The sequencing input was naive CD4+ T cells from blood. All receptors derive from a man between 18 and 29 years old in good health. Each CDR3 is given with its conserved first and last residue. D genes are given only for firm matches. Clone size is stated in some rows and not others, as once, few, many or a class when expanded.

abundance	v_gene	d_gene	j_gene	CDR3nt	CDR3aa
few	TRBV7-2	TRBD2	TRBJ2-7	TGTGCCAGCAGCTTAGATAGAGTAGCGGGGGACTTGGAGCAGTACTTC	CASSLDRVAGDLEQYF
.	TRBV4-3	.	TRBJ2-7	TGCGCCAGCAGCCAAGGGGGAGGTAGTGGGGGTTCAACCTACGAGCAGTACTTC	CASSQGGGSGGSTYEQYF
.	TRBV4-2	TRBD2	TRBJ2-2	TGTGCCAGCAGCCAAGTTTTTAGCGGGGGCCCCATCGCCGGGGAGCTGTTTTTT	CASSQVFSGGPIAGELFF
few	TRBV5-4	TRBD2	TRBJ2-5	TGTGCCAGCAGCTTGTCTATTGGTAGCGGGGGAGAGACCCAGTACTTC	CASSLSIGSGGETQYF
.	TRBV6-5	.	TRBJ2-3	TGTGCCAGCAGTTACTCCGAGTCGACAGATACGCAGTATTTT	CASSYSESTDTQYF
many	TRBV5-4	TRBD1	TRBJ2-7	TGTGCCAGCAGCTCCGGACAGGGAGGCGAGCAGTACTTC	CASSSGQGGEQYF
.	TRBV9	TRBD1	TRBJ2-3	TGTGCCAGCAGCGTAGGGGACAGGGCGGATACGCAGTATTTT	CASSVGDRADTQYF
few	TRBV7-9	TRBD1	TRBJ2-1	TGTGCCAGCAGCAAATCAGACAGGGGGGGAAAGCAGTTCTTC	CASSKSDRGGKQFF
.	TRBV29-1	.	TRBJ2-7	TGCAGCGTTGGGCTAGGGGAAATCTACGAGCAGTACTTC	CSVGLGEIYEQYF
many	TRBV5-4	.	TRBJ2-3	TGTGCCACCCGGGGGGCTTCGCCAGATACGCAGTATTTT	CATRGASPDTQYF
few	TRBV6-6	TRBD1	TRBJ1-1	TGTGCCAGCAGTGCCTCCGGGACAGGGAACACTGAAGCTTTCTTT	CASSASGTGNTEAFF
.	TRBV10-3	TRBD1	TRBJ1-4	TGTGCCATCAGCTTAGGAGGGGGACAGGAAAACGAAAAACTGTTTTTT	CAISLGGGQENEKLFF
.	TRBV6-1	.	TRBJ2-3	TGTGCCAGCAGCGGGGGTGATACGCAGTATTTT	CASSGGDTQYF
many	TRBV25-1	.	TRBJ2-5	TGTGCCAGCAGTGCTTCCCAAGAGACCCAGTACTTC	CASSASQETQYF
few	TRBV7-8	.	TRBJ2-3	TGTGCCAGCAGCTCGGACATTCTCACAGATACGCAGTATTTT	CASSSDILTDTQYF
few	TRBV5-1	TRBD1	TRBJ1-4	TGCGCCAGCAGCTGGACAGGGGCTAATGAAAAACTGTTTTTT	CASSWTGANEKLFF
few	TRBV4-1	TRBD1	TRBJ2-7	TGCGCCAGCAGCCAATACAGGGACAGGGGGCTGTACGAGCAGTACTTC	CASSQYRDRGLYEQYF
.	TRBV6-5	.	TRBJ1-2	TGTGCCAGCAGTCCATCGTCAGATGGCTACACCTTC	CASSPSSDGYTF